Shown below are 21 T cell receptor beta chains from a single sample sequenced in a study of T cell responses to AZD1222 COVID-19 vaccine. The repertoire was sequenced with immunoSEQ multiplex PCR; TCRdb's copy has only in-frame clones and lacks some. Among about 96,000 clones listed, 85% to 90% were seen once. Sequenced here: peripheral blood, sampled on day 0 of AZD1222 vaccination. The receptors were gathered from an adult in good health.

The V and J genes are TRBV5-4 and TRBJ2-5; D gene unclear. Trimming took 0 bases from V and 5 from J, leaving 17 bases between them. Germline-derived CDR1 and CDR2 are SGHNT and YYREEE (reference sequence). The CDR3 is 16 residues long. The chain's CDR3 is CASSLVGLRGGETQYF. In DNA form, the CDR3 reads TGTGCCAGCAGCTTGGTGGGTTTACGCGGTGGGGAGACCCAGTACTTC.

The chain links TRBV29-1 to TRBJ1-1; D unclear. The CDR3 is 13 amino acids. Trimming removed 3 bases from V and 0 bases from J, with 8 bases in between. Germline loops: CDR1 SQVTM, CDR2 ANQGSEA. This CDR3 reads CSVDPNMNTEAFF. DNA for the CDR3: TGCAGCGTTGATCCCAATATGAACACTGAAGCTTTCTTT.

This clone came up once. The chain recombines TRBV11-3 with TRBJ2-1; D possibly matches TRBD1 or TRBD2 (5 bases each). The CDR3 runs 14 residues. V was trimmed by 3 bases and J by 12 bases, leaving 18 bases between them. Germline CDR1 reads SGHNT; CDR2 reads YENEEA. The CDR3 nucleotides are TGTGCCAGCAGCTTGGGACCCGCTTCTCTACGGCAGTTCTTC. Translated: CASSLGPASLRQFF.

The V and J genes are TRBV19 and TRBJ2-4, with a tentative D call TRBD1 (6 bases). V gave up 5 bases and J gave up 0 bases, with 29 bases separating them. The germline V gene has CDR1 LNHDA and CDR2 SQIVND (reference sequence). The CDR3 extends over 21 amino acids. For the CDR3, the DNA is TGTGCCAGTAGTCCAAATAAAAACAGGGTGAAAGCTAAAGAAGCCAAAAACATTCAGTACTTC. Amino acids: CASSPNKNRVKAKEAKNIQYF.

This clone appeared once. The gene calls are TRBV19 and TRBJ1-2; possibly TRBD1 for D (5 bases). Germline V lookup: CDR1 LNHDA, CDR2 SQIVND (reference sequence). The CDR3 length is 15 residues. Trimming took 3 bases from V and 4 from J, leaving 15 bases between them. DNA for the CDR3: TGTGCCAGTAGTATCCGTGTCCGGGGACCCTATGGCTACACCTTC. Amino acid sequence: CASSIRVRGPYGYTF.

V gene TRBV7-3 combines with J gene TRBJ2-3; TRBD2 matches 14 bases. The CDR3 spans 18 residues. Germline CDR1 SGHTA, CDR2 FQGTGA. The V and J ends lost 2 bases and 5 bases, in that order; junction bases with no gene match: 9. CDR3 coding DNA: TGTGCCAGCAGCTTATCCACTCGACTAGCGGGAGGGAGAGATACGCAGTATTTT. Its protein product is CASSLSTRLAGGRDTQYF.

This sequence joins TRBV5-1 and TRBJ2-7; D unresolved. Germline lookup yields CDR1 SGHRS and CDR2 YFSETQ. The ends were cut back, 0 bases at V and 1 base at J, with 5 bases in the middle. The CDR3 spans 13 residues. This CDR3 is CASSLGRSYEQYF. The CDR3, as DNA: TGCGCCAGCAGCTTGGGACGTTCCTACGAGCAGTACTTC. Using reference TRBV5-1 and TRBJ2-7 for the parts outside the CDR3, the full variable domain is KAGVTQTPRYLIKTRGQQVTLSCSPISGHRSVSWYQQTPGQGLQFLFEYFSETQRNKGNFPGRFSGRQFSNSRSEMNVSTLELGDSALYLCASSLGRSYEQYFGPGTRLTVT.

This CDR3 is CASSTGRGTEAFF. For the CDR3, the DNA is TGTGCCAGCAGTACAGGGAGGGGAACTGAAGCTTTCTTT. This chain connects TRBV28 to TRBJ1-1; tentative D call: TRBD1 (6 bases). Germline values: CDR1 MDHEN, CDR2 SYDVKM. The CDR3 extends over 13 amino acids. Trimming removed 5 bases at V and 5 bases at J, with 12 bases between. Looking up the rest from reference TRBV28 and TRBJ1-1 gives the full variable domain: DVKVTQSSRYLVKRTGEKVFLECVQDMDHENMFWYRQDPGLGLRLIYFSYDVKMKEKGDIPEGYSVSREKKERFSLILESASTNQTSMYLCASSTGRGTEAFFGQGTRLTVV.

The sample holds a few counts of this clone. The V call is TRBV9, the J call TRBJ1-5; D not certain. Deletions cut 1 base from V and 6 bases from J, with 11 bases between. This CDR3 spans 14 amino acids. Germline loops: CDR1 SGDLS, CDR2 YYNGEE. CDR3 in amino acids: CASSVTEVGQPQHF. The CDR3 DNA reads TGTGCCAGCAGCGTAACGGAAGTAGGTCAGCCCCAGCATTTT.

The chain carries TRBV7-2 and TRBJ2-4; the D gene is possibly TRBD1 (5 bases). Germline values: CDR1 SGHTA, CDR2 FQGNSA. Trimming removed 4 bases at V and 10 bases at J, with 17 bases between. This CDR3 region has 14 residues. CDR3 region: CASSSDLGEDIQYF. The CDR3 DNA follows: TGTGCCAGCAGCTCGGACCTAGGGGAAGATATTCAGTACTTC.

J is TRBJ2-7 and V is TRBV5-1; 10 bases map to TRBD2. V shed 4 bases, J shed 0 bases, and the junction held 7 bases outside the gene matches. Germline CDR1 and CDR2: SGHRS and YFSETQ. There are 16 residues in the CDR3. The CDR3 region has the DNA TGCGCCAGCAGCCTTCCGGGACTAGCGACCTCCTACGAGCAGTACTTC. Its translation: CASSLPGLATSYEQYF. Full variable domain (outside the CDR3, taken from reference TRBV5-1 and TRBJ2-7): KAGVTQTPRYLIKTRGQQVTLSCSPISGHRSVSWYQQTPGQGLQFLFEYFSETQRNKGNFPGRFSGRQFSNSRSEMNVSTLELGDSALYLCASSLPGLATSYEQYFGPGTRLTVT.

The chain carries TRBV2 and TRBJ1-3; possible D gene TRBD1, 5 bases. Looked up from germline, CDR1 is SNHLY and CDR2 is FYNNEI. CDR3 size: 15 residues. With 3 bases removed from V and 3 bases from J, the gap between germline ends came to 12 bases. CDR3 residues: CASSEQGVGGNTIYF. CDR3 DNA sequence: TGTGCCAGCAGTGAGCAGGGCGTCGGTGGAAACACCATATATTTT.

This chain links TRBV9 with TRBJ2-3; D gene uncertain. V lost 0 bases and J 5 bases, leaving 10 bases between the germline ends. The CDR3 sequence is 14 residues long. Germline CDR1 and CDR2: SGDLS and YYNGEE. CDR3 sequence (DNA): TGTGCCAGCAGCGTAGCTAATAGTCGAGATACGCAGTATTTT. Translating it yields CASSVANSRDTQYF.

In regard to this clone: Other DNA sequences in the sample encode the same CDR3. V usage is TRBV18 and J usage is TRBJ1-1; D unclear. Trimming removed 3 bases at V and 2 bases at J, with 7 bases between. This CDR3 has 13 amino acids. Per germline, CDR1 KGHSH and CDR2 LQKENI. The CDR3 sequence is CASSPPVNTEAFF. CDR3 nucleotides: TGTGCCAGCTCACCTCCTGTAAACACTGAAGCTTTCTTT. The entire variable domain, with the rest obtained from reference TRBV18 and TRBJ1-1, is as follows: NAGVMQNPRHLVRRRGQEARLRCSPMKGHSHVYWYRQLPEEGLKFMVYLQKENIIDESGMPKERFSAEFPKEGPSILRIQQVVRGDSAAYFCASSPPVNTEAFFGQGTRLTVV.

The J gene is TRBJ2-7, the V gene TRBV28, with D possibly matching TRBD1 (6 bases). Between the trimmed V and J ends, which lost 4 bases and 7 bases, there was a span of 8 bases. CDR3 length: 11 residues. Germline V lookup: CDR1 MDHEN, CDR2 SYDVKM. The CDR3 reads CASSYRVEQYF. In DNA, the CDR3 is TGTGCCAGCAGTTACAGGGTTGAGCAGTACTTC.

Here the CDR3 reads CASSQRLAGSTDTQYF. For the CDR3, the DNA is TGTGCCAGCAGCCAGAGACTAGCAGGAAGCACAGATACGCAGTATTTT. The chain links TRBV3-1 (or the pseudogene TRBV3-2) to TRBJ2-3; 7 positions agree with TRBD2. The J segment lost 0 bases and the V segment lost 3 bases, leaving 6 bases of the junction unmatched. CDR3 size: 16 residues. Germline assignment: CDR1 LGHDT and CDR2 YNNKEL (reference sequence).

The V call is TRBV14, the J call TRBJ2-7, with 8 positions matching TRBD2. Looked up from germline, CDR1 is SGHDN and CDR2 is FVKESK. This CDR3 region has 13 residues. Losses at the gene ends were 2 bases for V and 7 bases for J; bases not matched to a gene: 4. The CDR3 bases are TGTGCCAGCAGCCAATCGCTAGCGGGTGAGCAGTACTTC. Its translation is CASSQSLAGEQYF.

This clone has a single count. The CDR3 DNA reads TGTGCCAGCCAGAGGGGGAGAGATACGCAGTATTTT. It yields the protein CASQRGRDTQYF. The chain combines TRBV4-2 with TRBJ2-3, with D perhaps TRBD1 (6 bases). Germline V CDR1 and CDR2: LGHNA, YNFKEQ. Deletions cut 8 bases from V and 5 bases from J, with 11 bases between. The CDR3 covers 12 residues.

The CDR3 nucleotides are TGTGCCTGGGGTTTGCAGTATGAGCAGTTCTTC. Its translation is CAWGLQYEQFF. The rearrangement links TRBV30 to TRBJ2-1; the D is unclear. V was trimmed by 5 bases and J by 8 bases, leaving 10 bases between them. The length of the CDR3 is 11 residues. Germline V gene sequence: CDR1 GTSNPN, CDR2 SVGIG (reference sequence).

This clone was observed a few times. The rearrangement uses TRBV3-1 (or the pseudogene TRBV3-2) and TRBJ1-2; maybe TRBD1 (5 bases). CDR1 is LGHDT and CDR2 is YNNKEL in the germline V gene (reference sequence). The CDR3 runs to 14 residues. Trimming took off 0 bases at V and 4 bases at J, with 9 bases between the two ends. CDR3 coding DNA: TGTGCCAGCAGCCAAGATAGGGACTTCTATGGCTACACCTTC. Its protein is CASSQDRDFYGYTF.

The DNA for the CDR3 is TGTGCCAGCAGGGGGAGTTTCTTTGGCAATCAGCCCCAGCATTTT. This translates into CASRGSFFGNQPQHF. The chain uses TRBV27 and TRBJ1-5, with unresolved D. The germline V gene has CDR1 MNHEY and CDR2 SMNVEV (reference sequence). Deletions cut 6 bases from V and 2 bases from J, with 14 bases between. The CDR3 is made up of 15 amino acids.